This T cell receptor (beta chain) stems from a study of shared clonotypes between healthy human individuals. Germline trimming cut 3 bases from V and 7 bases from J; bases unmatched to any gene: 6. The CDR3 totals 13 residues. Germline CDR1 GTSNPN, CDR2 SVGIG (reference sequence). The data were produced by immunoSEQ multiplex PCR, yet TCRdb's version contains in-frame clones alone and is incomplete. This sample has roughly 1 million clones; about 75% occur once, and the top ten carry nearly 1.5%. V usage is TRBV30 and J usage is TRBJ1-2; 9 positions match TRBD1. This TCR was sampled from a man between 18 and 35 years old in good health. Sequencing was performed on memory CD4+ T cells sorted from blood. Subset here: CD45RA-negative fraction. CDR3 sequence reads: CAWRLQGAFGYTF. The DNA for the CDR3 is TGTGCCTGGAGGTTACAGGGGGCCTTTGGCTACACCTTC.